The 7 T cell receptor beta chains in this list originate from one sample, sequenced in a study of cytotoxic CD8 clonotypes in ibrutinib-treated CLL. Data came from immunoSEQ multiplex PCR; TCRdb stores just in-frame clones and leaves some out. Of some 50,000 clones listed, approximately 52% are singletons. The sequencing here drew on PBMCs, taken after 24 months of ibrutinib treatment. Source of these receptors: a human donor with chronic lymphocytic leukemia.

V gene TRBV4-1 combines with J gene TRBJ2-5, with TRBD2 identical over 10 bases. V was clipped by 4 bases and J by 7 bases; unmatched bases: 15. The CDR3 sequence is 17 residues long. CDR1 is MGHRA, CDR2 YSYEKL, per germline. The CDR3, as DNA: TGCGCCAGCAGCCCATCAGTAGCGGGGGGCGGCTTTGGGACCCAGTACTTC. It encodes CASSPSVAGGGFGTQYF.

The chain employs TRBV7-9 and TRBJ2-1; 7 positions match TRBD2. CDR1 is SEHNR, CDR2 FQNEAQ, per germline (reference sequence). Trimming at V came to 5 bases and at J to 6 bases, leaving 7 bases not matched to a gene. The CDR3 consists of 14 residues. CDR3 sequence reads: CASSRGGRGNEQFF. DNA for the CDR3: TGTGCCAGCAGCCGGGGCGGGAGAGGCAATGAGCAGTTCTTC.

This chain links TRBV12-2 with TRBJ2-1; whether TRBD2, the table's D call, matches the DNA was not checked. TRBV12-2 is annotated as a pseudogene. CDR3 length equals 16 residues. The CDR3 DNA is TGTGCAAGTCGCTTAGCGGTCCAGCGGGGACCCGGTGAGCAGTTCTTC. Translation gives CASRLAVQRGPGEQFF.

The chain links TRBV7-9 to TRBJ1-6; D unclear. V was shortened by 5 bases and J by 11 bases, with 13 bases between the two germline ends. This CDR3 is built from 13 residues. Per the germline V gene, CDR1 is SEHNR and CDR2 is FQNEAQ (reference sequence). The CDR3 sequence is CASSPALGTPLHF. The CDR3 DNA sequence: TGTGCCAGCAGCCCGGCCCTTGGTACACCCCTCCACTTT. The full variable domain, its missing parts supplied by reference TRBV7-9 and TRBJ1-6, is DTGVSQNPRHKITKRGQNVTFRCDPISEHNRLYWYRQTLGQGPEFLTYFQNEAQLEKSRLLSDRFSAERPKGSFSTLEIQRTEQGDSAMYLCASSPALGTPLHFGNGTRLTVT.

The chain joins TRBV28 to TRBJ2-2, with unresolved D. This CDR3 contains 13 residues. V was shortened by 9 bases and J by 3 bases, with 11 bases between the two germline ends. The germline V gene encodes CDR1 MDHEN and CDR2 SYDVKM. The CDR3 region has the DNA TGTGCCAGTTCCTCACTTGACACCGGGGAGCTGTTTTTT. Protein: CASSSLDTGELFF.

The chain employs TRBV6-1 and TRBJ2-7; D is possibly TRBD1 (6 bases). This CDR3 has 14 residues. From germline, CDR1 is MNHNS and CDR2 SASEGT. Deletions cut 11 bases from V and 5 bases from J, with 22 bases between. The CDR3 reads CAGKDFRGRDEQYF. CDR3 sequence (DNA): TGTGCCGGGAAGGACTTCAGGGGTAGAGACGAGCAGTACTTC.

The chain combines TRBV7-2 with TRBJ2-2; D possibly uses TRBD1 or TRBD2 (6 bases each). V lost 5 bases, J lost 4 bases, and 17 bases lay in between. This CDR3 spans 16 amino acids. Germline values: CDR1 SGHTA, CDR2 FQGNSA. CDR3 DNA: TGTGCCAGCAGCCCAGTCCGGGGGCGCAGCACCGGGGAGCTGTTTTTT. Translation: CASSPVRGRSTGELFF. Together with reference TRBV7-2 and TRBJ2-2, the CDR3 gives the full variable domain: GAGVSQSPSNKVTEKGKDVELRCDPISGHTALYWYRQSLGQGLEFLIYFQGNSAPDKSGLPSDRFSAERTGGSVSTLTIQRTQQEDSAVYLCASSPVRGRSTGELFFGEGSRLTVL.